The 15 T cell receptor beta chains below all came from one sample that was sequenced in a study of CD8+CD57+ T cells in acquired aplastic anemia. Sequencing involved patients with CD8+CD57+ cell expansion previously shown by flow cytometry. For CDR3 and TCR beta VDJ profiling, genomic DNA was the template used. TCRdb reanalysed the reads using MiXCR and keeps one entry per CDR3 protein. Found here are more than 150,000 distinct CDR3 sequences, around 50% of them singletons; the top ten hold 13%. Sequenced sample: sorted CD4+, CD8+, or CD8+CD57+ T cells (not recorded which) from PBMCs. Source of these receptors: a human donor with aplastic anemia.

The CDR3 nucleotides read TGTGCCAGCAGCGTAGAGGGTCTTCAGGGAGATACGCAGTATTTT. Residues: CASSVEGLQGDTQYF. V gene TRBV9 combines with J gene TRBJ2-3, with D tentatively TRBD1 (5 bases). This CDR3 region has 15 residues. The V and J ends lost 0 bases and 5 bases respectively, with 13 bases between them. Germline V gene data show CDR1 as SGDLS and CDR2 as YYNGEE.

The chain uses TRBV7-2 and TRBJ2-7, with 9 bases aligning to TRBD1. This CDR3 spans 16 amino acids. The V and J ends lost 0 bases and 5 bases, in that order; junction bases with no gene match: 8. From germline, CDR1 is SGHTA and CDR2 FQGNSA. CDR3 residues: CASSLAPGQGSHEQYF. The CDR3 coding sequence is TGTGCCAGCAGCTTAGCGCCGGGACAGGGTTCCCACGAGCAGTACTTC.

This rearrangement joins TRBV20-1 to TRBJ1-1; 7 bases agree with TRBD1. Germline V gives CDR1 DFQATT, CDR2 SNEGSKA (reference sequence). The CDR3 consists of 13 residues. V was clipped by 7 bases and J by 0 bases; unmatched bases: 5. CDR3 residues: CSGTGDMNTEAFF. DNA of the CDR3: TGCAGTGGGACAGGAGACATGAACACTGAAGCTTTCTTT.

This clonotype was recorded only once. The conserved phenylalanine or tryptophan is not found at the CDR3 terminus, so this likely reflects a read error. The DNA is omitted, as the CDR3 cannot be located on it reliably, and the CDR3 follows TCRdb's listing. The chain couples TRBV7-2 to TRBJ2-7; whether TRBD2, the table's D call, matches the DNA was not checked. The CDR3 is 8 amino acids long, termini counted. Germline V lookup: CDR1 SGHTA, CDR2 FQGNSA. The chain's CDR3 is CASSFLSG.

In this sample, this clonotype turned up many times. V usage is TRBV5-1 and J usage is TRBJ1-5, with unresolved D. This CDR3 is built from 13 residues. Trimming shortened V by 3 bases and J by 5 bases, and 9 bases separated the two germline ends. CDR1 and CDR2 from the germline V gene are SGHRS and YFSETQ. CDR3 nucleotides: TGCGCCAGCAGCTCTTCGGGAGATCAGCCCCAGCATTTT. This encodes CASSSSGDQPQHF.

This clonotype was detected many times. The chain couples TRBV29-1 to TRBJ1-2, with 7 bases fitting TRBD1. CDR1 is SQVTM and CDR2 is ANQGSEA in the germline V gene. The CDR3 extends over 15 amino acids. Unmatched junction bases numbered 9, after V lost 0 bases and J lost 5 bases. The DNA of the CDR3 is TGCAGCGTTGAAGAAGGGACAGTAGCGGGGTATGGCTACACCTTC. Translated: CSVEEGTVAGYGYTF.

The chain joins TRBV20-1 to TRBJ2-5; 7 bases are shared with TRBD1. The CDR3 extends over 15 amino acids. CDR1 and CDR2 (germline): DFQATT, SNEGSKA (reference sequence). The ends lost 6 bases at V and 5 bases at J; junction bases unmatched: 15. The CDR3 DNA follows: TGCAGTGCCCGCCGGGACAGCCGGTTTGGGGAGACCCAGTACTTC. Protein sequence: CSARRDSRFGETQYF.

This chain links TRBV20-1 with TRBJ2-7; D is possibly TRBD1 or TRBD2 (7 bases each). With 0 bases removed from V and 6 bases from J, the gap between germline ends came to 9 bases. Germline V gives CDR1 DFQATT, CDR2 SNEGSKA (reference sequence). The CDR3 has 12 amino acids. CDR3 protein: CSARDRGGEQYF. CDR3 DNA sequence: TGCAGTGCTAGAGACAGGGGGGGCGAGCAGTACTTC.

This clonotype was found once. The chain joins TRBV12-3 or TRBV12-4 to TRBJ1-5; no firm D call. V lost 3 bases and J 6 bases, leaving 9 bases between the germline ends. The CDR3 has 13 amino acids. CDR3 coding DNA: TGTGCCAGCAGTTTCGAGGAACGTCAGCCCCAGCATTTT. It is translated as CASSFEERQPQHF.

This clonotype has a handful of counts. This chain connects TRBV7-6 to TRBJ2-5; 8 nucleotides line up with TRBD1. This CDR3 comprises 15 residues. V lost 6 bases, J lost 5 bases, and 11 bases stayed unmatched. The germline CDR1 and CDR2 sequences are SGHVS and FNYEAQ. In nucleotides, the CDR3 is TGTGCCAGCAGTTCCGGGACAGGATCGATGGAGACCCAGTACTTC. Amino acid sequence: CASSSGTGSMETQYF.

This clonotype appeared a single time. The DNA of the CDR3 is TGTGCCATCAGTGAGCGATTGGGACAGGGGATCACTGAAGCTTTCTTT. Residues: CAISERLGQGITEAFF. The chain couples TRBV10-3 to TRBJ1-1, with 10 bases fitting TRBD1. Germline V lookup: CDR1 ENHRY, CDR2 SYGVKD. J gave up 4 bases and V 2 bases, and 7 bases lay outside the gene matches. CDR3 length equals 16 residues.

Remarks on this clonotype: One junction end does not reproduce the germline sequence, and a read error may be involved. V gene TRBV14 combines with J gene TRBJ2-2; D possibly corresponds to TRBD2 (5 bases). The CDR3 consists of 13 residues. CDR1 and CDR2 (germline): SGHDN, FVKESK. The CDR3 region is CASSQDIAGELLF. The CDR3, as DNA: TGTGCCAGCAGCCAAGATATCGCTGGGGAGCTGCTTTTT.

This clonotype has ten or more counts. This chain connects TRBV20-1 to TRBJ2-1, with TRBD2 matching over 7 bases. V was pared by 0 bases and J by 3 bases, with 17 bases of the junction left unmatched. This CDR3 is 19 amino acids long. Germline lookup yields CDR1 DFQATT and CDR2 SNEGSKA (reference sequence). Here the CDR3 DNA reads TGCAGTGCTAGAGAGACCCACCTGTTGGGGGGGGGTCGCTACAATGAGCAGTTCTTC. This codes for CSARETHLLGGGRYNEQFF.

In this sample, this clonotype turned up many times. V usage is TRBV7-2 and J usage is TRBJ1-2; no clear D gene. V lost 7 bases and J 3 bases, leaving 12 bases between the germline ends. Per germline, CDR1 SGHTA and CDR2 FQGNSA. The CDR3 loop spans 13 amino acids. CDR3 nucleotides: TGTGCCAGCACCGAACCACCCGACTATGGCTACACCTTC. Amino acid sequence: CASTEPPDYGYTF.

V is TRBV3-1 and J is TRBJ1-4; D unclear. Germline values: CDR1 LGHDT, CDR2 YNNKEL (reference sequence). The CDR3 runs to 14 residues. V was clipped by 4 bases and J by 8 bases, with 14 bases between them. The CDR3, as DNA: TGTGCCAGCAGCCTTGCCGGGATTGGGGAAAAACTGTTTTTT. Protein product: CASSLAGIGEKLFF.